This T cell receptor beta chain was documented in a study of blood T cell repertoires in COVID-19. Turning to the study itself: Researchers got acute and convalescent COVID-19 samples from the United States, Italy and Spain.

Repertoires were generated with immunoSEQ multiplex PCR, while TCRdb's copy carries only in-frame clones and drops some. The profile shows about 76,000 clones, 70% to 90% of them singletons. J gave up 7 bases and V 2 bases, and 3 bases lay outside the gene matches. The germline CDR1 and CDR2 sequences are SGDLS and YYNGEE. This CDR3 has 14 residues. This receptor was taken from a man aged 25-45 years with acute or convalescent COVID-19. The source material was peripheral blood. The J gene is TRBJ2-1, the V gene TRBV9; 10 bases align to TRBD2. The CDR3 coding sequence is TGTGCCAGCAGCGTCGCTAGCGGGAGTAATGAGCAGTTCTTC. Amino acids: CASSVASGSNEQFF.